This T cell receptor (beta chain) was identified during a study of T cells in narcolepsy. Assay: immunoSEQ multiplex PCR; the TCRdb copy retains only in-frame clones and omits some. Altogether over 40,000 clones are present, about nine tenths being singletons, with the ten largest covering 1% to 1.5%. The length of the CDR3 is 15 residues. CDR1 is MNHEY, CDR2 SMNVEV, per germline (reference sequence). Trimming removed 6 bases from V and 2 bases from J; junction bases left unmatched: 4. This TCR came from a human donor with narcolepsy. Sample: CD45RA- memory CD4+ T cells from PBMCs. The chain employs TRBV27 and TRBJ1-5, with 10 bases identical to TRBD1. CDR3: CASRDGQGGNQPQHF. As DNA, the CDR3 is TGTGCCAGCAGAGACGGACAGGGGGGCAATCAGCCCCAGCATTTT.